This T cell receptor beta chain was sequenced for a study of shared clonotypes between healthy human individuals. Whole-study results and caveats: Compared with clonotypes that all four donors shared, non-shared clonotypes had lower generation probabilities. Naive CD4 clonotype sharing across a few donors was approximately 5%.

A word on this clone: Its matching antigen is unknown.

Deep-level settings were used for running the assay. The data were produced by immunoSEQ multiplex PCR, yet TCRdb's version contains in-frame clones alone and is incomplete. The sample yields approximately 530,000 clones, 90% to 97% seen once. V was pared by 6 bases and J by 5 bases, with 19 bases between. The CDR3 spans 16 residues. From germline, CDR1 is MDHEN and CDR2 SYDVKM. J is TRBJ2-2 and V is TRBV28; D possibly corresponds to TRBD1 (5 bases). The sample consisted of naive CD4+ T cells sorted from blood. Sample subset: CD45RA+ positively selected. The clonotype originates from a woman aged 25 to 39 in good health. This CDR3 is CASSQLRVQRTGELFF. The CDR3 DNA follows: TGTGCCAGCAGCCAGCTCAGGGTCCAGAGAACCGGGGAGCTGTTTTTT.